The clone carrying this T cell receptor beta chain is judged medium-sized. This sample was taken from a study of HIV-infected patients and healthy controls. Study details: Viral load fell to undetectable in 11 of 16 patients by the second blood draw.

cDNA was made from approximately 500 ng RNA using alpha and beta constant primers. Separate chain-specific third strand synthesis with multiplexing indices produced the alpha and beta libraries. TCRdb analysed the 5' RACE reads with MiXCR anew, one entry per CDR3 protein. The data hold around 11,000 distinct CDR3 sequences, with roughly 5.6% observed a single time. Antiretroviral therapy had run roughly three months, about 14 weeks, before follow-up blood collection. The repertoire came from unfractionated whole blood and reflected all unsorted peripheral T cells. V lost 2 bases and J 9 bases, leaving 9 bases between the germline ends. Germline V gives CDR1 MNHEY, CDR2 SVGEGT. This CDR3 is 12 amino acids long.

The receptor was isolated from an adult with HIV infection. The donor label of this sample is uncertain. The sample here was blood, taken during antiretroviral therapy. This chain joins TRBV6-2 or TRBV6-3 and TRBJ2-3; no reliable D call. CDR3 nucleotide sequence: TGTGCCAGCAGTTACCCCCCTCCCACGCAGTATTTT. As protein: CASSYPPPTQYF.